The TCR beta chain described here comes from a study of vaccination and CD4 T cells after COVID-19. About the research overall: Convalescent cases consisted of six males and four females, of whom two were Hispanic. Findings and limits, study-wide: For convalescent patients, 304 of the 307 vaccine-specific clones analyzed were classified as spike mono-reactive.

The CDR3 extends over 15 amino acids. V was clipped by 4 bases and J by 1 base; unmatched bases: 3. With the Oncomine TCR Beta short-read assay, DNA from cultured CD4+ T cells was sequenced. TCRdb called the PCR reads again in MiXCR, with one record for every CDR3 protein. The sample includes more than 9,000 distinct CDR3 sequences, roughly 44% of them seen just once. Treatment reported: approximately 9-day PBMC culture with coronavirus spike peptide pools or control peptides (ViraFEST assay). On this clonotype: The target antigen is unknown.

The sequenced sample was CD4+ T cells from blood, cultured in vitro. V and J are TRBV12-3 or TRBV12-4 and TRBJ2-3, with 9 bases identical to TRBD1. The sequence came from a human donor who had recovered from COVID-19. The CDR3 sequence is CASSSGQGGTDTQYF. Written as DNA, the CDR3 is TGTGCCAGCAGTTCGGGACAGGGTGGCACAGATACGCAGTATTTT.